These 32 T cell receptor beta chains were sequenced from one sample in a study of cytomegalovirus exposure and HLA in healthy donors. Researchers ran the PCR with 60 Vbeta and 13 Jbeta primers. Some clones are missing from TCRdb's copy, which holds only in-frame ones; the method was immunoSEQ multiplex PCR. The table has about 78,000 clones, about 88% seen once. Sequenced sample: PBMCs. These receptors were obtained from a woman between 50 and 59 years old in good health and CMV-seronegative.

This clone was recorded only once. The V call is TRBV10-1, the J call TRBJ2-2; 7 bases line up with TRBD2. The germline V gene encodes CDR1 WNHNN and CDR2 SYGVQD (reference sequence). CDR3 length: 16 residues. With V trimmed by 5 bases and J by 2 bases, 8 bases remained unmatched. Here the CDR3 reads CASSPSGGVNTGELFF. In DNA, the CDR3 is TGCGCCAGCAGTCCTAGCGGAGGGGTTAACACCGGGGAGCTGTTTTTT.

This clone came up a few times. V and J are TRBV19 and TRBJ2-1, with 11 bases aligning to TRBD2. The germline CDR1 and CDR2 sequences are LNHDA and SQIVND (reference sequence). There are 15 residues in the CDR3. The trim removed 7 bases at V and 7 bases at J, leaving 9 bases unmatched. The chain's CDR3 is CASISGSGGENEQFF. CDR3 DNA sequence: TGTGCCAGTATAAGTGGTAGCGGGGGGGAAAATGAGCAGTTCTTC.

The rearrangement links TRBV6-5 to TRBJ1-2; the D gene is possibly TRBD1 (5 bases). The germline CDR1 and CDR2 sequences are MNHEY and SVGAGI. The length of the CDR3 is 13 residues. V was shortened by 6 bases and J by 7 bases, with 15 bases between the two germline ends. The CDR3 sequence: CASSARGDLGYTF. In nucleotides, the CDR3 is TGTGCCAGCAGCGCTCGGGGGGACCTTGGCTACACCTTC.

DNA for the CDR3: TGCAGCTTTCTGTACCCGGGAGATACGCAGTATTTT. Translation: CSFLYPGDTQYF. The chain recombines TRBV29-1 with TRBJ2-3; D is unresolved. The CDR3 contains 12 residues. CDR1 is SQVTM and CDR2 is ANQGSEA in the germline V gene. The V end lost 8 bases, the J end lost 5 bases, and 14 bases lay between the germline ends.

The chain combines TRBV11-2 with TRBJ2-2; tentatively, D is TRBD1 (5 bases). This CDR3 spans 15 amino acids. The germline CDR1 and CDR2 sequences are SGHAT and FQNNGV. The V gene lost 5 bases and the J gene lost 3 bases, with 13 bases spanning the gap. DNA of the CDR3: TGTGCCAGCAGCCTAACAGGTGGAGACACCGGGGAGCTGTTTTTT. Amino acids: CASSLTGGDTGELFF.

This clone was found once. The rearrangement joins TRBV15 to TRBJ1-2; 7 nucleotides line up with TRBD1. This CDR3 contains 14 residues. V was pared by 0 bases and J by 5 bases, with 3 bases of the junction left unmatched. Germline CDR1 and CDR2: LNHNV and YYDKDF (reference sequence). CDR3 sequence: CATSRDRGNYGYTF. The CDR3 coding sequence is TGTGCCACCAGCAGAGACAGGGGGAATTATGGCTACACCTTC. Looking up the rest from reference TRBV15 and TRBJ1-2 gives the full variable domain: DAMVIQNPRYQVTQFGKPVTLSCSQTLNHNVMYWYQQKSSQAPKLLFHYYDKDFNNEADTPDNFQSRRPNTSFCFLDIRSPGLGDTAMYLCATSRDRGNYGYTFGSGTRLTVV.

This chain uses TRBV28 with TRBJ2-7; 10 bases agree with TRBD2. This CDR3 is built from 16 residues. V lost 6 bases, J lost 10 bases, and 18 bases stayed unmatched. Germline-derived CDR1 and CDR2 are MDHEN and SYDVKM. CDR3 sequence: CASRFNHGLAAYVQYF. The DNA of the CDR3 is TGTGCCAGCAGATTTAACCATGGACTAGCGGCCTACGTTCAGTACTTC.

CDR3 nucleotide sequence: TGTGCCTGGAGTGTAGGCGGTCAGCCCCAGCATTTT. Protein: CAWSVGGQPQHF. The gene calls are TRBV30 and TRBJ1-5; no clear D gene. The CDR3 loop spans 12 amino acids. Deletions cut 0 bases from V and 6 bases from J, with 6 bases between. Germline CDR1 GTSNPN, CDR2 SVGIG (reference sequence).

By share, this clone counts as large. V gene TRBV6-1 combines with J gene TRBJ2-3, with 14 bases lining up with TRBD2. This CDR3 spans 15 amino acids. Germline CDR1 and CDR2: MNHNS and SASEGT. Trimming at V came to 8 bases and at J to 6 bases, leaving 7 bases not matched to a gene. This CDR3 is CASQTGTSGGDTQYF. The CDR3, as DNA: TGTGCCAGCCAAACAGGGACTAGCGGGGGCGATACGCAGTATTTT.

This chain joins TRBV30 and TRBJ2-5; D is possibly TRBD2 (5 bases). The CDR3 contains 13 residues. Between the trimmed V and J ends, which lost 0 bases and 4 bases, there was a span of 9 bases. Germline values: CDR1 GTSNPN, CDR2 SVGIG (reference sequence). CDR3 loop: CAWSVLGVETQYF. Here the CDR3 DNA reads TGTGCCTGGAGTGTACTGGGAGTAGAGACCCAGTACTTC.

Concerning this clone: At the DNA level, this CDR3 is encoded by other sequences in the same sample as well. This chain uses TRBV27 with TRBJ2-7; maybe TRBD2 (6 bases). Looked up from germline, CDR1 is MNHEY and CDR2 is SMNVEV (reference sequence). Between the trimmed V and J ends, which lost 1 base and 3 bases, there was a span of 13 bases. This CDR3 is built from 15 residues. In DNA form, the CDR3 reads TGTGCCAGCAGTTTATTAGGAGGGAGAGTCTACGAGCAGTACTTC. Translation gives CASSLLGGRVYEQYF.

The rearrangement joins TRBV7-9 to TRBJ2-7; 7 bases match TRBD2. This CDR3 has 14 amino acids. In germline, CDR1 is SEHNR, CDR2 FQNEAQ (reference sequence). Trimming took 5 bases from V and 1 from J; bases not matched to a gene: 5. The CDR3 is CASSPYSGSYEQYF. The CDR3 region has the DNA TGTGCCAGCAGCCCCTATAGCGGGTCCTACGAGCAGTACTTC.

Turning to this clone: The sample holds other DNA sequences that translate to the same CDR3. The rearrangement joins TRBV5-1 to TRBJ2-3, with a possible D match to TRBD1 (7 bases). Trimming cost V 4 bases and J 0 bases, with 15 bases left between them. The germline V gene has CDR1 SGHRS and CDR2 YFSETQ. This CDR3 spans 16 amino acids. CDR3 loop: CASSVQGGYSTDTQYF. The CDR3 DNA follows: TGCGCCAGCAGCGTTCAGGGGGGTTATAGCACAGATACGCAGTATTTT. The variable domain in full, with the rest retrieved from reference TRBV5-1 and TRBJ2-3, is KAGVTQTPRYLIKTRGQQVTLSCSPISGHRSVSWYQQTPGQGLQFLFEYFSETQRNKGNFPGRFSGRQFSNSRSEMNVSTLELGDSALYLCASSVQGGYSTDTQYFGPGTRLTVL.

The rearrangement links TRBV4-1 to TRBJ1-1; D perhaps matches TRBD1 (5 bases). Trimming left V 6 bases short and J 8 bases short, with 13 bases between. This CDR3 has 12 amino acids. Germline CDR1 MGHRA, CDR2 YSYEKL. CDR3 protein: CASSLGPGEAFF. Written as DNA, the CDR3 is TGCGCCAGCAGTCTGGGGCCAGGCGAAGCTTTCTTT.

V gene TRBV2 combines with J gene TRBJ2-2; 9 bases agree with TRBD2. This CDR3 spans 16 amino acids. V was clipped by 2 bases and J by 5 bases; unmatched bases: 6. Germline lookup yields CDR1 SNHLY and CDR2 FYNNEI. The CDR3 DNA reads as TGTGCCAGCAGTGAATTTGCGGGAGGGCGGACCGGGGAGCTGTTTTTT. The encoded protein is CASSEFAGGRTGELFF.

The rearrangement joins TRBV30 to TRBJ1-5, with D possibly matching TRBD1 (6 bases). The CDR3 runs 15 residues. Per the germline V gene, CDR1 is GTSNPN and CDR2 is SVGIG (reference sequence). With 0 bases removed from V and 3 bases from J, the gap between germline ends came to 12 bases. In nucleotides, the CDR3 is TGTGCCTGGAGTGTACAGGGAGGGGACAATCAGCCCCAGCATTTT. Protein product: CAWSVQGGDNQPQHF.

The genes are TRBV10-3 and TRBJ1-3; TRBD1 might be the D (5 bases). Looked up from germline, CDR1 is ENHRY and CDR2 is SYGVKD. With 11 bases removed from V and 0 bases from J, the gap between germline ends came to 14 bases. The CDR3 is 14 amino acids. Here the CDR3 DNA reads TGTGCCGTGGCAGGGCTGAGCTCTGGAAACACCATATATTTT. Its protein is CAVAGLSSGNTIYF.

The chain is built from TRBV2 and TRBJ2-5, with 7 bases fitting TRBD2. After removal of 3 bases from V and 7 bases from J, the junction contained 8 bases not matched to a gene. The CDR3 length is 14 residues. Germline lookup yields CDR1 SNHLY and CDR2 FYNNEI. This CDR3 reads CASSDSSGRVTQYF. The CDR3 nucleotides read TGTGCCAGCAGTGACTCTAGCGGTCGAGTGACCCAGTACTTC.

V and J are TRBV5-1 and TRBJ2-1; 13 nucleotides match TRBD2. Trimming at V came to 4 bases and at J to 2 bases, leaving 3 bases not matched to a gene. CDR1 SGHRS and CDR2 YFSETQ come from the germline V gene. CDR3 length: 16 amino acids. CDR3 DNA sequence: TGCGCCAGCAGCGGGGGACTAGCGGGACCCTACAATGAGCAGTTCTTC. Its protein product is CASSGGLAGPYNEQFF.

This clone came up once. The chain carries TRBV5-6 and TRBJ1-5; 7 bases are shared with TRBD1. Per the germline V gene, CDR1 is SGHDT and CDR2 is YYEEEE. The CDR3 extends over 14 amino acids. The ends lost 3 bases at V and 2 bases at J; junction bases unmatched: 2. DNA for the CDR3: TGTGCCAGCAGCTCCACAGGGGGCAATCAGCCCCAGCATTTT. It yields the protein CASSSTGGNQPQHF. Based on the CDR3 plus reference TRBV5-6 and TRBJ1-5, the full variable domain is DAGVTQSPTHLIKTRGQQVTLRCSPKSGHDTVSWYQQALGQGPQFIFQYYEEEERQRGNFPDRFSGHQFPNYSSELNVNALLLGDSALYLCASSSTGGNQPQHFGDGTRLSIL.

This clone showed up just once. V usage is TRBV5-8 and J usage is TRBJ2-1, with 9 nucleotides matching TRBD1. CDR1 is SGHTS, CDR2 YDEGEE, per germline. The V and J ends lost 6 bases and 15 bases, in that order; junction bases with no gene match: 13. This CDR3 has 13 residues. This chain's CDR3 is CASILNWDRAVFF. DNA for the CDR3: TGTGCCAGCATCCTTAACTGGGACAGGGCGGTGTTCTTC. The full variable domain, completed using reference TRBV5-8 and TRBJ2-1, is EAGVTQSPTHLIKTRGQQATLRCSPISGHTSVYWYQQALGLGLQFLLWYDEGEERNRGNFPPRFSGRQFPNYSSELNVNALELEDSALYLCASILNWDRAVFFGPGTRLTVL.

The chain uses TRBV14 and TRBJ1-5; D might be TRBD1 (6 bases). V gave up 4 bases and J gave up 9 bases, with 13 bases separating them. This CDR3 is 13 amino acids long. The germline V gene has CDR1 SGHDN and CDR2 FVKESK. Written as DNA, the CDR3 is TGTGCCAGCAGCCCGAGACAGGCGGGGCCCCAGCATTTT. Encoded protein: CASSPRQAGPQHF.

The CDR3 reads CAWSAGQGPYEQYV. DNA for the CDR3: TGTGCCTGGAGCGCGGGACAGGGGCCCTACGAGCAGTACGTC. The chain employs TRBV30 and TRBJ2-7; the match to TRBD1 covers 10 bases. Trimming cost V 3 bases and J 2 bases; bases outside gene matches: 4. The V gene's germline CDR1 is GTSNPN and CDR2 SVGIG (reference sequence). CDR3 length equals 14 residues.

The chain uses TRBV11-2 and TRBJ2-7, with D possibly being TRBD1 (6 bases). V was cut by 4 bases and J by 6 bases, with 19 bases left in between. There are 15 residues in the CDR3. Germline-derived CDR1 and CDR2 are SGHAT and FQNNGV. This chain's CDR3 is CASSYTRGRAAEQYF. CDR3 DNA sequence: TGTGCCAGCAGCTACACAAGGGGGAGAGCGGCCGAGCAGTACTTC.

V is TRBV9 and J is TRBJ2-1; 7 nucleotides agree with TRBD2. The V and J ends lost 3 bases and 5 bases, in that order; junction bases with no gene match: 11. Germline lookup yields CDR1 SGDLS and CDR2 YYNGEE. The CDR3 is 16 amino acids. In nucleotides, the CDR3 is TGTGCCAGCAGCGCCCTTTTCTCCACTAGCGACAATGAGCAGTTCTTC. This sequence encodes CASSALFSTSDNEQFF.

The chain uses TRBV13 and TRBJ1-1; maybe TRBD1 (5 bases). V shed 5 bases and J shed 6 bases, with 25 bases lying between them. Germline V gene data show CDR1 as PRHDT and CDR2 as FYEKMQ (reference sequence). The CDR3 has 17 amino acids. CDR3 coding DNA: TGTGCCAGCAGCAGAGGTCATAGGGGCGGGATTCTTTCTGAAGCTTTCTTT. Translated: CASSRGHRGGILSEAFF. Full variable domain (remainder filled in from reference TRBV13 and TRBJ1-1): AAGVIQSPRHLIKEKRETATLKCYPIPRHDTVYWYQQGPGQDPQFLISFYEKMQSDKGSIPDRFSAQQFSDYHSELNMSSLELGDSALYFCASSRGHRGGILSEAFFGQGTRLTVV.

This chain uses TRBV28 with TRBJ1-5, with TRBD1 identical over 8 bases. CDR3 size: 15 residues. J was trimmed by 8 bases and V by 6 bases; bases with no gene match: 12. In germline, CDR1 is MDHEN, CDR2 SYDVKM. DNA of the CDR3: TGTGCCAGCAGCCCCAGACAGGGGTCAGGGAAGCCCCAGCATTTT. Its translation: CASSPRQGSGKPQHF.

The rearrangement joins TRBV28 to TRBJ1-4; no clear D gene. Per the germline V gene, CDR1 is MDHEN and CDR2 is SYDVKM. The CDR3 is 15 residues long. Trimming took 3 bases from V and 4 from J, leaving 12 bases between them. The DNA for the CDR3 is TGTGCCAGCAGTTTTAGGGAGTTCCTTAATGAAAAACTGTTTTTT. Amino acid sequence: CASSFREFLNEKLFF.

This clone was recorded a few times. This rearrangement joins TRBV5-1 to TRBJ2-1; D gene unclear. This CDR3 is built from 12 residues. Germline values: CDR1 SGHRS, CDR2 YFSETQ. The V gene lost 0 bases and the J gene lost 8 bases, with 6 bases spanning the gap. The CDR3 is CASSLGSYEQFF. Here the CDR3 DNA reads TGCGCCAGCAGCTTGGGGAGCTATGAGCAGTTCTTC.

The rearrangement uses TRBV5-6 and TRBJ2-3; weak D call: TRBD2 (5 bases). Trimming removed 1 base from V and 0 bases from J, with 12 bases in between. The germline V gene has CDR1 SGHDT and CDR2 YYEEEE. CDR3 size: 16 residues. CDR3 loop: CASSLLSDLSTDTQYF. The CDR3 DNA follows: TGTGCCAGCAGCTTGTTGTCGGACTTAAGCACAGATACGCAGTATTTT.

The chain combines TRBV9 with TRBJ2-3; 7 bases are a match to TRBD2. V was clipped by 2 bases and J by 4 bases; unmatched bases: 16. Germline CDR1 SGDLS, CDR2 YYNGEE. CDR3 length equals 18 residues. The CDR3 reads CASSVSVSGGKKSDTQYF. DNA for the CDR3: TGTGCCAGCAGCGTCTCGGTATCGGGGGGTAAGAAGTCAGATACGCAGTATTTT.

CDR3 in DNA: TGCAGCGTCAGCCAGACAGGGGGCCTAGCAGATACGCAGTATTTT. Encoded protein: CSVSQTGGLADTQYF. The rearrangement uses TRBV29-1 and TRBJ2-3; TRBD1 matches 10 bases. CDR3 length: 15 amino acids. J gave up 4 bases and V 6 bases, and 10 bases lay outside the gene matches. Germline-derived CDR1 and CDR2 are SQVTM and ANQGSEA.